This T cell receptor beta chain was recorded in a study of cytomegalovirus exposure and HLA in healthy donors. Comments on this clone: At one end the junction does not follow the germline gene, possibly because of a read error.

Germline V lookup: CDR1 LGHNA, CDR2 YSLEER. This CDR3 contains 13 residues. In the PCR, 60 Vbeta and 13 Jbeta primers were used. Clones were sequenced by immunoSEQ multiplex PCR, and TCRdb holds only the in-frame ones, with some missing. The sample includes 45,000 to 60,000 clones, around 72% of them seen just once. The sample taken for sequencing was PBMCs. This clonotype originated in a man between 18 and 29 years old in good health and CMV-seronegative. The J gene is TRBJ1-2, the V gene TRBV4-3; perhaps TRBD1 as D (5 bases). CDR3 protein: CASSLGGGGGYTF. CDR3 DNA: TGCGCCAGTAGCCTGGGGGGGGGAGGTGGCTACACCTTC.